These 25 T cell receptor beta chains came from one sample sequenced in a study of CD8+CD57+ T cells in acquired aplastic anemia. Genomic DNA was employed as the template in profiling TCR beta VDJ and CDR3. Each CDR3 protein is one row after TCRdb ran MiXCR on the reads. The sample shows approximately 190,000 distinct CDR3 sequences, less than 60% of them seen only once. Patients included in sequencing had previously demonstrated CD8+CD57+ cell expansion by flow cytometry. The source material was sorted CD4+, CD8+, or CD8+CD57+ T cells (not recorded which) from PBMCs. These TCRs come from a human donor with aplastic anemia.

The V and J genes are TRBV7-9 and TRBJ2-2; maybe TRBD2 (5 bases). CDR1 and CDR2 (germline): SEHNR, FQNEAQ (reference sequence). CDR3 size: 13 residues. The DNA of the CDR3 is TGTGCTAGCGAGGCCCCCGGCACCGGGGAGCTGTTTTTT. Encoded protein: CASEAPGTGELFF.

The chain recombines TRBV19 with TRBJ2-7; D ambiguous. The length of the CDR3 is 13 residues. Germline CDR1 LNHDA, CDR2 SQIVND (reference sequence). Trimming cost V 5 bases and J 0 bases, with 8 bases left between them. CDR3 sequence: CASSYQASYEQYF. CDR3 in DNA: TGTGCCAGTAGTTACCAGGCCTCCTACGAGCAGTACTTC.

The J gene is TRBJ1-5, the V gene TRBV20-1; TRBD1 agrees at 12 bases. Germline V gene lookup returns CDR1 DFQATT and CDR2 SNEGSKA (reference sequence). The trim removed 3 bases at V and 1 base at J, leaving 4 bases unmatched. The CDR3 contains 16 residues. CDR3 nucleotides: TGCAGTGCTAGCGGGACAGGGGGCATGAGCAATCAGCCCCAGCATTTT. It translates to CSASGTGGMSNQPQHF.

This clonotype was seen repeatedly, ten times or more. The chain joins TRBV25-1 to TRBJ2-2; D unresolved. Trimming left V 1 base short and J 0 bases short, with 6 bases between. CDR3 length: 15 amino acids. The germline CDR1 and CDR2 sequences are MGHDK and SYGVNS. The CDR3 region is CASSELRTNTGELFF. The CDR3 region has the DNA TGTGCCAGCAGTGAATTACGGACGAACACCGGGGAGCTGTTTTTT. The full variable domain, its missing parts supplied by reference TRBV25-1 and TRBJ2-2, is EADIYQTPRYLVIGTGKKITLECSQTMGHDKMYWYQQDPGMELHLIHYSYGVNSTEKGDLSSESTVSRIRTEHFPLTLESARPSHTSQYLCASSELRTNTGELFFGEGSRLTVL.

This clonotype showed up many times. J is TRBJ1-3 and V is TRBV6-1; 8 nucleotides align to TRBD1. Trimming removed 6 bases from V and 3 bases from J; junction bases left unmatched: 7. The CDR3 totals 15 residues. Germline-derived CDR1 and CDR2 are MNHNS and SASEGT. CDR3 in amino acids: CASRIDRGGGNTIYF. CDR3 DNA: TGTGCCAGCAGGATAGACAGGGGTGGTGGAAACACCATATATTTT.

Of note for this clonotype: A much more abundant neighbour one base away suggests this may be a read error. The rearrangement joins TRBV5-1 to TRBJ1-5; D is ambiguous. The CDR3 is 16 amino acids. Germline assignment: CDR1 SGHRS and CDR2 YFSETQ. The CDR3 spells CACSLVPVYSNQPQHF. CDR3 DNA: TGCGCCTGCAGCTTGGTTCCTGTTTATAGCAATCAGCCCCAGCATTTT.

The genes are TRBV2 and TRBJ2-2; tentatively, D is TRBD2 (6 bases). This CDR3 spans 12 amino acids. V was shortened by 5 bases and J by 7 bases, with 8 bases between the two germline ends. Germline V gene lookup returns CDR1 SNHLY and CDR2 FYNNEI. The CDR3 coding sequence is TGTGCCAGCAGTACGGGACTCGGGGAGCTGTTTTTT. This gives the protein CASSTGLGELFF.

J is TRBJ1-2 and V is TRBV20-1; D may be TRBD1 (5 bases). Trimming took off 1 base at V and 6 bases at J, with 21 bases between the two ends. This CDR3 comprises 16 residues. CDR1 DFQATT and CDR2 SNEGSKA come from the germline V gene (reference sequence). The CDR3 DNA reads TGCAGTGCTAGAGGCATCCCAGGGCAGGGTGGTGATGGCTACACCTTC. Its protein product is CSARGIPGQGGDGYTF.

This clonotype was detected ten times or more. The rearrangement uses TRBV3-1 and TRBJ1-1, with 7 bases aligning to TRBD1. The CDR3 extends over 14 amino acids. Per germline, CDR1 LGHDT and CDR2 YNNKEL (reference sequence). Losses at the gene ends were 0 bases for V and 11 bases for J; bases not matched to a gene: 9. For the CDR3, the DNA is TGTGCCAGCAGCCAAGATCACAGGGGTTGGTCGGCTTTCTTT. This translates into CASSQDHRGWSAFF.

The table lists this clonotype with a few counts. V and J are TRBV29-1 and TRBJ1-5; 12 bases align to TRBD1. V was pared by 0 bases and J by 7 bases, with 4 bases of the junction left unmatched. The CDR3 spans 15 residues. Germline CDR1 and CDR2: SQVTM and ANQGSEA. The CDR3 DNA reads as TGCAGCGTTGAAGACCGGGGACAGGGGGCGCAGCCCCAGCATTTT. This translates into CSVEDRGQGAQPQHF.

In this sample, this clonotype turned up many times. V is TRBV10-3 and J is TRBJ1-1; D perhaps matches TRBD1 (5 bases). The CDR3 has 15 residues. Between the trimmed V and J ends, which lost 11 bases and 6 bases, there was a span of 25 bases. Per germline, CDR1 ENHRY and CDR2 SYGVKD. The CDR3 DNA sequence: TGTGCCGTAGGTGACCCGACAGTCGGAGGGGCTGAAGCTTTCTTT. This codes for CAVGDPTVGGAEAFF.

The J gene is TRBJ1-2, the V gene TRBV19, with D uncertain. With 0 bases removed from V and 8 bases from J, the gap between germline ends came to 7 bases. Germline V lookup: CDR1 LNHDA, CDR2 SQIVND (reference sequence). The CDR3 consists of 12 residues. This CDR3 is CASSIDLGGYTF. The DNA for the CDR3 is TGTGCCAGTAGTATAGATCTAGGAGGCTACACCTTC.

At least ten counts were recorded for this clonotype. The rearrangement uses TRBV7-2 and TRBJ2-5; the match to TRBD2 covers 7 bases. The CDR3 runs 16 residues. In germline, CDR1 is SGHTA, CDR2 FQGNSA. With V trimmed by 3 bases and J by 5 bases, 12 bases remained unmatched. The CDR3 DNA is TGTGCCAGCAGCTTGTGGGGGAGGGGCAGTGGGGAGACCCAGTACTTC. Its protein product is CASSLWGRGSGETQYF.

V gene TRBV9 combines with J gene TRBJ2-7; D ambiguous. Germline CDR1 and CDR2: SGDLS and YYNGEE. The CDR3 totals 14 residues. With 0 bases removed from V and 0 bases from J, the gap between germline ends came to 7 bases. Written as DNA, the CDR3 is TGTGCCAGCAGCGTAGTCCCCGCCTCCTACGAGCAGTACTTC. Amino acids: CASSVVPASYEQYF.

The rearrangement uses TRBV24-1 and TRBJ2-7, with 8 bases identical to TRBD2. The germline CDR1 and CDR2 sequences are KGHDR and SFDVKD. J was trimmed by 3 bases and V by 3 bases; bases with no gene match: 6. The CDR3 consists of 15 residues. The CDR3 nucleotides read TGTGCCACCAGTGATCCAACGGGGGGGATCTACGAGCAGTACTTC. This encodes CATSDPTGGIYEQYF.

The V call is TRBV7-2, the J call TRBJ2-5; D may be TRBD2 (5 bases). The CDR3 totals 14 residues. V was clipped by 0 bases and J by 2 bases, with 7 bases between them. Germline V gene sequence: CDR1 SGHTA, CDR2 FQGNSA. The CDR3 loop is CASSLARVQETQYF. Written as DNA, the CDR3 is TGTGCCAGCAGCTTAGCGAGGGTTCAAGAGACCCAGTACTTC.

In its sample, this clonotype was seen many times. CDR3 nucleotide sequence: TGTGCCAGCATCCAACAGAAGGAGGGGGCGAAGGGGTCACCCCTCCACTTT. As protein: CASIQQKEGAKGSPLHF. The V and J genes are TRBV12-3 or TRBV12-4 and TRBJ1-6, with 7 nucleotides matching TRBD1. V was pared by 7 bases and J by 10 bases, with 19 bases of the junction left unmatched. This CDR3 is 17 amino acids long.

This clonotype was counted ten times or more. The chain has TRBV6-1 and TRBJ1-2; D gene ambiguous. From germline, CDR1 is MNHNS and CDR2 SASEGT. Trimming pared 6 bases from V and 5 bases from J, leaving 19 bases between. CDR3 size: 15 residues. This CDR3 is CASSQTTRGRYGYTF. CDR3 sequence (DNA): TGTGCCAGCAGCCAGACCACCCGAGGACGGTATGGCTACACCTTC.

This clonotype was picked up many times. The genes are TRBV6-1 and TRBJ1-2, with 10 bases matching TRBD1. The CDR3 is made up of 15 amino acids. The junction had 8 bases not matched to a gene; V was cut back by 6 bases and J by 4 bases. Germline V CDR1 and CDR2: MNHNS, SASEGT. CDR3 region: CASSLTTGGGYGYTF. For the CDR3, the DNA is TGTGCCAGCAGCCTAACGACAGGGGGCGGCTATGGCTACACCTTC.

J is TRBJ1-1 and V is TRBV29-1, with D possibly TRBD1 on 5 matching bases. CDR1 is SQVTM, CDR2 ANQGSEA, per germline. The CDR3 has 12 amino acids. Deletions cut 4 bases from V and 5 bases from J, with 11 bases between. In nucleotides, the CDR3 is TGCAGCGTTGGGATGGGGCGGACTGAAGCTTTCTTT. It encodes CSVGMGRTEAFF.

This clonotype showed up many times. This rearrangement joins TRBV6-1 to TRBJ2-7, with D maybe TRBD1 (5 bases). Germline values: CDR1 MNHNS, CDR2 SASEGT. The CDR3 length is 14 residues. V was clipped by 1 base and J by 1 base, with 8 bases between them. This CDR3 reads CASSEGGLSYEQYF. For the CDR3, the DNA is TGTGCCAGCAGTGAAGGGGGCCTTTCCTACGAGCAGTACTTC.

This clonotype was detected only a few times. CDR3 bases: TGTGCCAGCAGTTACTCCAGGCTCTCAAGCGGGAGTAGGTATGAGCAGTTCTTC. Its translation is CASSYSRLSSGSRYEQFF. V is TRBV6-5 and J is TRBJ2-1, with 8 bases fitting TRBD2. The germline V gene encodes CDR1 MNHEY and CDR2 SVGAGI. V was clipped by 0 bases and J by 8 bases; unmatched bases: 15. This CDR3 is 18 amino acids long.

The CDR3 region is CATSVVPGNNSPLHF. The CDR3 DNA sequence: TGTGCCACCAGTGTTGTTCCGGGGAATAATTCACCCCTCCACTTT. This sequence joins TRBV24-1 and TRBJ1-6, with unresolved D. V lost 5 bases and J lost 5, with 12 bases in between. Germline loops: CDR1 KGHDR, CDR2 SFDVKD. The CDR3 contains 15 residues.

CDR3 DNA: TGTGCCAGCAGCCGTACCTACAATGAGCAGTTCTTC. This sequence encodes CASSRTYNEQFF. The chain is built from TRBV9 and TRBJ2-1, with D hard to call. Trimming took 4 bases from V and 2 from J, leaving 4 bases between them. From germline, CDR1 is SGDLS and CDR2 YYNGEE. CDR3 length: 12 amino acids.

This clonotype was seen many times. This chain connects TRBV24-1 to TRBJ2-1, with D perhaps matching TRBD2 (6 bases). V dropped 3 bases and J dropped 7 bases, with 18 bases sitting between them. Germline V CDR1 and CDR2: KGHDR, SFDVKD. This CDR3 contains 16 residues. CDR3 in amino acids: CATSDSTYGGINEQFF. The CDR3 nucleotides read TGTGCCACCAGTGATAGTACATATGGGGGGATTAATGAGCAGTTCTTC.